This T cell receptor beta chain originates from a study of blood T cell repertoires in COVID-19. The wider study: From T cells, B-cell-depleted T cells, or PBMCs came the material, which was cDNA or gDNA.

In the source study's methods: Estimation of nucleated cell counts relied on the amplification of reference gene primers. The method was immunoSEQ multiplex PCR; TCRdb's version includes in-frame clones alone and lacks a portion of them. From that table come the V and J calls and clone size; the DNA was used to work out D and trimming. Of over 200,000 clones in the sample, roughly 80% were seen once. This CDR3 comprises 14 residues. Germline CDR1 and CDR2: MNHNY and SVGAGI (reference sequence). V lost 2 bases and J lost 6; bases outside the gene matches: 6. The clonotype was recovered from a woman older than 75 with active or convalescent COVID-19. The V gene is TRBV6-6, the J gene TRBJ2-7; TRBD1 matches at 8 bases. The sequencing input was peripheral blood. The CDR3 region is CASSYQDRVGEQYF. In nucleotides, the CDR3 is TGTGCCAGCAGTTACCAGGACAGGGTGGGCGAGCAGTACTTC.